These 11 T cell receptor beta chains came from one sample sequenced in a study of blood T cell repertoires in COVID-19. TCRdb's copy holds only in-frame clones and misses some; the assay was immunoSEQ multiplex PCR. There are more than 250,000 clones in the sample; roughly 86% occur only once, and approximately 0.7% lies in the top ten. Sequences were obtained from peripheral blood. The receptor source for this set is a human donor in a cohort sampled during active COVID-19.

V gene TRBV20-1 combines with J gene TRBJ2-1; 10 bases match TRBD2. This CDR3 is 16 amino acids long. J was trimmed by 5 bases and V by 3 bases; bases with no gene match: 10. Germline V gene lookup returns CDR1 DFQATT and CDR2 SNEGSKA (reference sequence). The chain's CDR3 is CSASPLAGVLNNEQFF. As DNA, the CDR3 is TGCAGTGCTAGTCCCCTAGCGGGAGTATTAAACAATGAGCAGTTCTTC.

The chain is built from TRBV29-1 and TRBJ1-2; a possible D gene is TRBD1 (6 bases). V lost 6 bases and J lost 3, with 20 bases in between. Per germline, CDR1 SQVTM and CDR2 ANQGSEA. The CDR3 is 15 amino acids. CDR3 coding DNA: TGCAGCGTCAAAGCGGGACATATTAGTCACTATGGCTACACCTTC. It translates to CSVKAGHISHYGYTF. Filled out from reference TRBV29-1 and TRBJ1-2, the complete variable domain reads SAVISQKPSRDICQRGTSLTIQCQVDSQVTMMFWYRQQPGQSLTLIATANQGSEATYESGFVIDKFPISRPNLTFSTLTVSNMSPEDSSIYLCSVKAGHISHYGYTFGSGTRLTVV.

The genes are TRBV5-4 and TRBJ1-2, with 7 nucleotides matching TRBD1. There are 14 residues in the CDR3. The germline gives CDR1 SGHNT, CDR2 YYREEE (reference sequence). V was pared by 2 bases and J by 4 bases, with 5 bases of the junction left unmatched. CDR3 in DNA: TGTGCCAGCAGCTTTCAGGGGGGCGGCTATGGCTACACCTTC. It specifies CASSFQGGGYGYTF. Variable domain in full (rest from reference TRBV5-4 and TRBJ1-2): ETGVTQSPTHLIKTRGQQVTLRCSSQSGHNTVSWYQQALGQGPQFIFQYYREEENGRGNFPPRFSGLQFPNYSSELNVNALELDDSALYLCASSFQGGGYGYTFGSGTRLTVV.

This chain connects TRBV4-1 to TRBJ1-2; D is uncertain. CDR1 MGHRA and CDR2 YSYEKL come from the germline V gene. The CDR3 runs 16 residues. V shed 0 bases and J shed 5 bases, with 16 bases lying between them. DNA for the CDR3: TGCGCCAGCAGCCAAGAGGGCAGGTCCACGTATTATGGCTACACCTTC. Protein product: CASSQEGRSTYYGYTF.

The V call is TRBV19, the J call TRBJ2-7; TRBD1 might be the D (5 bases). Trimming removed 3 bases from V and 0 bases from J, with 9 bases in between. Per the germline V gene, CDR1 is LNHDA and CDR2 is SQIVND (reference sequence). This CDR3 contains 14 residues. Here the CDR3 reads CASSIQGLSYEQYF. In DNA, the CDR3 is TGTGCCAGTAGTATCCAGGGTCTCTCCTACGAGCAGTACTTC. Using reference TRBV19 and TRBJ2-7 for the parts outside the CDR3, the full variable domain is DGGITQSPKYLFRKEGQNVTLSCEQNLNHDAMYWYRQDPGQGLRLIYYSQIVNDFQKGDIAEGYSVSREKKESFPLTVTSAQKNPTAFYLCASSIQGLSYEQYFGPGTRLTVT.

This rearrangement joins TRBV18 to TRBJ1-1; D not resolved. Deletions cut 6 bases from V and 0 bases from J, with 8 bases between. The CDR3 has 13 amino acids. Germline V CDR1 and CDR2: KGHSH, LQKENI. CDR3 nucleotides: TGTGCCAGCTCTGTTGGGCTGAACACTGAAGCTTTCTTT. Translation: CASSVGLNTEAFF.

The chain has TRBV7-2 and TRBJ1-2, with unresolved D. The germline gives CDR1 SGHTA, CDR2 FQGNSA. Trimming cost V 5 bases and J 6 bases, with 16 bases left between them. CDR3 length: 14 residues. CDR3 in amino acids: CASSVRSTHDGYTF. CDR3 coding DNA: TGTGCCAGCAGCGTCCGGTCAACCCATGATGGCTACACCTTC.

The genes are TRBV14 and TRBJ2-7; 11 nucleotides match TRBD2. The germline V gene has CDR1 SGHDN and CDR2 FVKESK. The CDR3 is made up of 17 amino acids. Trimming at V came to 4 bases and at J to 5 bases, leaving 13 bases not matched to a gene. The CDR3 loop is CASSPGLAGGRNHEQYF. The DNA for the CDR3 is TGTGCCAGCAGCCCCGGTCTAGCGGGAGGCCGGAACCACGAGCAGTACTTC.

This chain links TRBV5-4 with TRBJ1-6; D possibly corresponds to TRBD1 (6 bases). Germline CDR1 and CDR2: SGHNT and YYREEE (reference sequence). The CDR3 length is 15 residues. V lost 3 bases to trimming and J lost 6 bases, with 13 bases between them. The CDR3 DNA reads TGTGCCAGCAGCTGGAACTTAGGGGGTAATTCACCCCTCCACTTT. Its translation: CASSWNLGGNSPLHF.

This sequence joins TRBV5-1 and TRBJ1-5; 11 bases match TRBD1. CDR3 length: 17 amino acids. CDR1 SGHRS and CDR2 YFSETQ come from the germline V gene. V lost 4 bases to trimming and J lost 3 bases; unmatched junction nucleotides: 9. The CDR3 region has the DNA TGCGCCAGCAGCCCAGGGACAGGGGGGGACTTCAATCAGCCCCAGCATTTT. Its translation: CASSPGTGGDFNQPQHF.

This clone was recorded only once. The V and J genes are TRBV4-2 and TRBJ2-7; D call uncertain. V gave up 0 bases and J gave up 0 bases, with 12 bases separating them. CDR1 LGHNA and CDR2 YNFKEQ come from the germline V gene. The CDR3 extends over 16 amino acids. The chain's CDR3 is CASSQDTRRSSYEQYF. The DNA of the CDR3 is TGTGCCAGCAGCCAAGATACGAGAAGGAGCTCCTACGAGCAGTACTTC.